By its share, the clone carrying this T cell receptor beta chain is medium-sized. The antigen is undetermined. Attached unique molecular identifiers marked individual cDNA molecules. TCRdb reprocessed the 5' RACE reads with MiXCR, giving one entry per CDR3 protein. This table has around 53,000 distinct CDR3 sequences, 7.7% appearing once. Germline-derived CDR1 and CDR2 are LNHDA and SQIVND (reference sequence). Trimming took off 0 bases at V and 2 bases at J, with 11 bases between the two ends. The CDR3 runs to 16 residues. This entry belongs to a study of early T cells in non-severe SARS-CoV-2 infection. Study context: Unpaired chains resulted from sequencing bulk RNA of unsorted whole blood.

Study-level results: Private and CD4 specificities were missed by VDJdb matching, which favored anti-spike CD8 responses.

The chain uses TRBV19 and TRBJ2-1; D gene ambiguous. Material: whole blood. This TCR came from an adult who was a healthcare worker with PCR-confirmed SARS-CoV-2 infection or an uninfected control (not recorded which). The CDR3 loop is CASSIDLPDPYNEQFF. CDR3 DNA sequence: TGTGCCAGTAGTATAGATCTGCCGGACCCCTACAATGAGCAGTTCTTC. Full variable domain (rest looked up from reference TRBV19 and TRBJ2-1): DGGITQSPKYLFRKEGQNVTLSCEQNLNHDAMYWYRQDPGQGLRLIYYSQIVNDFQKGDIAEGYSVSREKKESFPLTVTSAQKNPTAFYLCASSIDLPDPYNEQFFGPGTRLTVL.